This T cell receptor (beta chain) was recovered during a study of shared clonotypes between healthy human individuals. The junction had 9 bases not matched to a gene; V was cut back by 3 bases and J by 5 bases. CDR3 length: 16 amino acids. CDR1 is LNHNV and CDR2 is YYDKDF in the germline V gene (reference sequence). This table comes from immunoSEQ multiplex PCR, and its TCRdb copy is limited to in-frame clones, with some not included. Here the sample spans over a million clones, approximately 78% being singletons. In regard to this clone: Its cognate antigen is unknown.

Findings of the study overall: Represented diversity, genetic and exposure-history alike, was limited by few donors.

None of the donors, who were healthy HIV-negative adults, had recently had acute infections or vaccinations. Caucasian adults living in Nashville, Tennessee, provided all samples. The study separated CD4+ cells into CD45RA+ naive and CD45RA-negative memory subsets. Material for sequencing was memory CD4+ T cells from PBMCs. As for subset: CD45RA-negative fraction. This sequence was found in a man between 18 and 29 years old in good health. Some clones in this sample may be carry-over from other donors' samples. The V and J genes are TRBV15 and TRBJ1-4; 7 nucleotides agree with TRBD1. The CDR3 region is CATSRDRQNVNEKLFF. The CDR3 coding sequence is TGTGCCACCAGCAGGGACAGGCAGAATGTCAATGAAAAACTGTTTTTT.